This T cell receptor beta chain is from a study of blood T cell repertoires in COVID-19. In the study overall: The United States, Italy and Spain were the sources of the acute and convalescent COVID-19 samples. Sources were T cells, B-cell-depleted T cells, or PBMCs; the material itself was cDNA or gDNA.

V was clipped by 5 bases and J by 9 bases, with 11 bases between them. The CDR3 sequence is 12 residues long. CDR1 is MNHEY, CDR2 SVGEGT, per germline. Source study methods: Using reference gene primer amplification, nucleated cell counts were estimated. The table came from immunoSEQ multiplex PCR; TCRdb's copy has only in-frame clones and leaves some out. V, J and clone size reflect that table, while D and trimming were determined from the DNA. The sample consists of some 150,000 clones, around 83% of them appearing once. The chain is built from TRBV6-2 or TRBV6-3 and TRBJ1-5; D is perhaps TRBD1 (5 bases). This TCR was recovered from a human donor with acute or convalescent COVID-19. The donor label of this sample is uncertain. The sequenced material came from peripheral blood. The CDR3 spells CASSLKGRPQHF. CDR3 sequence (DNA): TGTGCCAGCAGTCTTAAGGGGCGGCCCCAGCATTTT.